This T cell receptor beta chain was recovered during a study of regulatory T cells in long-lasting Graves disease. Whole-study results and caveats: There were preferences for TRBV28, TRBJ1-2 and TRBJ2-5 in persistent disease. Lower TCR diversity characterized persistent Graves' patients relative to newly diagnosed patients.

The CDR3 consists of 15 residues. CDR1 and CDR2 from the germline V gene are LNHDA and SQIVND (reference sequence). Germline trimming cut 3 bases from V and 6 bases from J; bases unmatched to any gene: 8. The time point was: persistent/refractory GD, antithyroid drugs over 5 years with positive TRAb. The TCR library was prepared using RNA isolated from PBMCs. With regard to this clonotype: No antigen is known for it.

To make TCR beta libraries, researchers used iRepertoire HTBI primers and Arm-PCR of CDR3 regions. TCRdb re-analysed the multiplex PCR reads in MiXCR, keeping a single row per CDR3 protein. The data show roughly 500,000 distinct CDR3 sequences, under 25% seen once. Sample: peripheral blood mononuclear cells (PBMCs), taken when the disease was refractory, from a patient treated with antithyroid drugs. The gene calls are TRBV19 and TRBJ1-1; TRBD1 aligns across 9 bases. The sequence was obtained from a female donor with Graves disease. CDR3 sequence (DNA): TGTGCCAGTAGTATCCTCGACAGGGGGTTACCTGAAGCTTTCTTT. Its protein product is CASSILDRGLPEAFF.